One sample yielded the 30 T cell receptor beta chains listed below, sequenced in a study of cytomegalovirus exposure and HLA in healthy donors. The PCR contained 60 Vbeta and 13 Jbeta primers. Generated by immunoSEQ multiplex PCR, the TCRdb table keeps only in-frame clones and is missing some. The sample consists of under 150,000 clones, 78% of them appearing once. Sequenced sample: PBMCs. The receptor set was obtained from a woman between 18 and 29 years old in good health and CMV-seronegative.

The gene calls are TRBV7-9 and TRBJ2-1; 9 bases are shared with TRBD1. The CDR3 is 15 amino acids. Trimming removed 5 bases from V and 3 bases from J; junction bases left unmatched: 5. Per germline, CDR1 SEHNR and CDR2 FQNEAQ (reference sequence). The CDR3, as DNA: TGTGCCAGCAGCCTACAGGGGGCCGACTACAATGAGCAGTTCTTC. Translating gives CASSLQGADYNEQFF.

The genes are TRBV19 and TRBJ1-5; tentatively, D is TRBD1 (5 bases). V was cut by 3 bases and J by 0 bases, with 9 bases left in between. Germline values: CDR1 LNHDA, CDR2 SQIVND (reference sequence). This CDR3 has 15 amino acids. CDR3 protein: CASSMRGRSNQPQHF. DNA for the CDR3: TGTGCCAGTAGTATGCGGGGCCGTAGCAATCAGCCCCAGCATTTT.

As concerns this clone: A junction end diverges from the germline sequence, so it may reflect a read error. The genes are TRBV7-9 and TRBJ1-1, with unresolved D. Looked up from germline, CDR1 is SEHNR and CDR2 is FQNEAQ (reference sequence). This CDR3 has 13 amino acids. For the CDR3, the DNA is TGTTCCAGCAGCCCTACTCCGAACACTGAAGCTTTCTTT. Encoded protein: CSSSPTPNTEAFF.

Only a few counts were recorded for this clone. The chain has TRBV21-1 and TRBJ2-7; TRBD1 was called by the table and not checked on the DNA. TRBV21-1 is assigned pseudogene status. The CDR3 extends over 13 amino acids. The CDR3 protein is CASRTEGGYEQYF. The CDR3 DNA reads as TGTGCCAGTAGAACCGAAGGGGGCTACGAGCAGTACTTC.

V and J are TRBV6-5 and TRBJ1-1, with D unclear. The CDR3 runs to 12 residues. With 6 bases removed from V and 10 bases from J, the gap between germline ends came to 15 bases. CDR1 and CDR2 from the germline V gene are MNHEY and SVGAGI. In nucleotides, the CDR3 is TGTGCCAGCAGCGACGACGGACTTCGAGCTTTCTTT. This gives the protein CASSDDGLRAFF.

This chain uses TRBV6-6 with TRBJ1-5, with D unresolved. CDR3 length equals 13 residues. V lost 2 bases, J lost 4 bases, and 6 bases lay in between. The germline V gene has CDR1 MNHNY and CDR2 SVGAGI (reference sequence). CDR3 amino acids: CASSYGQNQPQHF. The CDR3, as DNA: TGTGCCAGCAGTTACGGGCAAAATCAGCCCCAGCATTTT.

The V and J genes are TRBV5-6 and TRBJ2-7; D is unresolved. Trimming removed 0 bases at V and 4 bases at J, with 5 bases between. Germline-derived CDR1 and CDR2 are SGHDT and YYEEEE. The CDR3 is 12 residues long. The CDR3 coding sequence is TGTGCCAGCAGCTTGGGCGTATACGAGCAGTACTTC. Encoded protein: CASSLGVYEQYF.

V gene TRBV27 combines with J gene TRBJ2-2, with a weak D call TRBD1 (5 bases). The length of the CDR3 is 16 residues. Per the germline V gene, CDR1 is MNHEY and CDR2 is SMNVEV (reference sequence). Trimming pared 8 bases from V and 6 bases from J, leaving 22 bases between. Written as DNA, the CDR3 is TGTGCCAGCGGCCCCTCGCAGGGATTTGGATCCGGGGAGCTGTTTTTT. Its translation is CASGPSQGFGSGELFF.

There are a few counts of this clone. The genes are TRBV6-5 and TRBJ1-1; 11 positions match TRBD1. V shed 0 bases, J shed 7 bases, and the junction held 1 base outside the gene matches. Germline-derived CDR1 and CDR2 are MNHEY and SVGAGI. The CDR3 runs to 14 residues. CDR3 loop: CASSYSGTGGEAFF. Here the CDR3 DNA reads TGTGCCAGCAGTTACTCTGGGACAGGGGGTGAAGCTTTCTTT.

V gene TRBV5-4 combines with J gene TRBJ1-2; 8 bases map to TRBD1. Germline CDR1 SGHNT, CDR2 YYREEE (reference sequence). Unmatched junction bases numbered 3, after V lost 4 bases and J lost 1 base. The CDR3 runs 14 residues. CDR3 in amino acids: CASSRTGFNYGYTF. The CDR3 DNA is TGTGCCAGCAGCAGGACAGGGTTTAACTATGGCTACACCTTC.

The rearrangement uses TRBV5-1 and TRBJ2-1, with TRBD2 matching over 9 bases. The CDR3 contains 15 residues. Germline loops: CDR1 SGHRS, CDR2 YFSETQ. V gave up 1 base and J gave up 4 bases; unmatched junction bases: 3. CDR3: CASSLSSGGYNEQFF. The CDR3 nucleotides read TGCGCCAGCAGCTTGAGTAGCGGGGGATACAATGAGCAGTTCTTC.

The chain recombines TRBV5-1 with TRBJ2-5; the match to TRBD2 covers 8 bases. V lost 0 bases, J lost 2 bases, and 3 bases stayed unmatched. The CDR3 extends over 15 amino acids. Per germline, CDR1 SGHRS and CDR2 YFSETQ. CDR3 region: CASSLDPSGQETQYF. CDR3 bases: TGCGCCAGCAGCTTGGATCCTAGCGGGCAAGAGACCCAGTACTTC.

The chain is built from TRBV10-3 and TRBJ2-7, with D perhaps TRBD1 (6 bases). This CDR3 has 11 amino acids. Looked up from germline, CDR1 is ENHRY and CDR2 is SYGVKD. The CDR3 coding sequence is TGTGTGGCAGGGGATACCTACGAGCAGTACTTC. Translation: CVAGDTYEQYF.

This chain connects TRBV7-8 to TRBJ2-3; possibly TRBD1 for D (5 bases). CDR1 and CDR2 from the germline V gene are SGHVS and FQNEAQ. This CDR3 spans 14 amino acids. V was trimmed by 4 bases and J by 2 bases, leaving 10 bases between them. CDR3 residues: CASSSYRITDTQYF. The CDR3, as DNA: TGTGCCAGCAGCTCCTACAGGATCACAGATACGCAGTATTTT.

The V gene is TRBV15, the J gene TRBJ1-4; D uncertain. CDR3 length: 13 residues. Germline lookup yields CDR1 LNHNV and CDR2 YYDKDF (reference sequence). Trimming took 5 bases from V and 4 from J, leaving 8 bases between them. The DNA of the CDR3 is TGTGCCACCAGCGGCCGAAATAATGAAAAACTGTTTTTT. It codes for CATSGRNNEKLFF.

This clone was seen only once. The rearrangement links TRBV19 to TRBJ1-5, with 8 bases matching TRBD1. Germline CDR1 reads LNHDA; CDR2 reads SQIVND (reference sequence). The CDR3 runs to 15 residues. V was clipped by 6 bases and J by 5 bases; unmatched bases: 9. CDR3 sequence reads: CASRARTGYDQPQHF. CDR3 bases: TGTGCCAGTAGAGCCCGGACAGGGTACGATCAGCCCCAGCATTTT. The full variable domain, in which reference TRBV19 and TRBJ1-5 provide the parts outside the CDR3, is DGGITQSPKYLFRKEGQNVTLSCEQNLNHDAMYWYRQDPGQGLRLIYYSQIVNDFQKGDIAEGYSVSREKKESFPLTVTSAQKNPTAFYLCASRARTGYDQPQHFGDGTRLSIL.

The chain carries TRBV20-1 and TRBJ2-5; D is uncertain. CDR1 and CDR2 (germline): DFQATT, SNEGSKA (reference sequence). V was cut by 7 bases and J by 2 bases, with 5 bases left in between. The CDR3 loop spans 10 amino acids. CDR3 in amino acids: CSVYQETQYF. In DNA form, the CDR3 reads TGCAGTGTCTATCAAGAGACCCAGTACTTC.

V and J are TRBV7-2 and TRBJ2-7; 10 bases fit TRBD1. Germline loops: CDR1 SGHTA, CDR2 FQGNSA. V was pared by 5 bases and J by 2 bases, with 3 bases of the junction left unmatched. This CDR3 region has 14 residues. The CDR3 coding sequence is TGTGCCAGCAGCCCCGGACAGGGGGCCTACGAGCAGTACTTC. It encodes CASSPGQGAYEQYF.

This chain's CDR3 is CAISGTSGGNEQFF. DNA for the CDR3: TGTGCCATCAGTGGGACTAGCGGGGGCAATGAGCAGTTCTTC. J is TRBJ2-1 and V is TRBV10-3; 13 nucleotides match TRBD2. V shed 4 bases and J 6 bases; nucleotides not matched to a gene: 0. The CDR3 is 14 amino acids. The germline CDR1 and CDR2 sequences are ENHRY and SYGVKD.

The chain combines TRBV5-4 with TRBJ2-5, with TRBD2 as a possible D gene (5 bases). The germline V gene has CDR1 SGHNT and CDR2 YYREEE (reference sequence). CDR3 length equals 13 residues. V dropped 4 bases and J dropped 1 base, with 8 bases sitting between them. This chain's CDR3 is CASSPSPQETQYF. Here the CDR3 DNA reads TGTGCCAGCAGCCCTAGCCCCCAAGAGACCCAGTACTTC.

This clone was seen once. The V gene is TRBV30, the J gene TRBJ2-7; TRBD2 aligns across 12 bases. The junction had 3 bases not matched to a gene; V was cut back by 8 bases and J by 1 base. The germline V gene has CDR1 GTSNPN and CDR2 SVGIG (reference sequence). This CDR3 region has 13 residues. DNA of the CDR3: TGTGCCGGCACTAGCGGGGGGTCCTACGAGCAGTACTTC. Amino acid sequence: CAGTSGGSYEQYF.

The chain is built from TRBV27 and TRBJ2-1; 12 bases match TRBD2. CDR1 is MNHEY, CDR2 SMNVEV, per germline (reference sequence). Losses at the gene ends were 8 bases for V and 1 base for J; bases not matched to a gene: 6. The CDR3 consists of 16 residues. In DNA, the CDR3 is TGTGCCAGCGGACGACTAGCGGGAGTATCCTACAATGAGCAGTTCTTC. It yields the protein CASGRLAGVSYNEQFF.

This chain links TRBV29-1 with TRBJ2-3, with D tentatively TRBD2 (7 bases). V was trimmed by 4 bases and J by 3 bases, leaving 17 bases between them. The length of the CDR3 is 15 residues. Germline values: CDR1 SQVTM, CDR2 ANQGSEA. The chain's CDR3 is CSVVGGLSGTDTQYF. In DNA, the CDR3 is TGCAGCGTTGTCGGGGGGCTGAGTGGGACAGATACGCAGTATTTT.

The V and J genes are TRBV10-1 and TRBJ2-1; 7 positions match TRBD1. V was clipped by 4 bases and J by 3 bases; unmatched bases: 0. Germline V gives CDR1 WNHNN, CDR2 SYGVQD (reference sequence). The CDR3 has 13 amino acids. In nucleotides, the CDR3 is TGCGCCAGCAGTGCAGGGGGCTACAATGAGCAGTTCTTC. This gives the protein CASSAGGYNEQFF.

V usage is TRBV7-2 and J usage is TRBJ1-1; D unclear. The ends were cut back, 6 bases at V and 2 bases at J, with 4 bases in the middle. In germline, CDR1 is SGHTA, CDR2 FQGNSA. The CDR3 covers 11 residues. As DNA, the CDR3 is TGTGCCAGCAGTTCAAACACTGAAGCTTTCTTT. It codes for CASSSNTEAFF.

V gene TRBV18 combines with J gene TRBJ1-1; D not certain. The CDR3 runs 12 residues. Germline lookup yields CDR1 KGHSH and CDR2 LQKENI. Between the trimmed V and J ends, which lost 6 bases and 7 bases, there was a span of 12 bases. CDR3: CASSAMGGEAFF. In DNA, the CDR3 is TGTGCCAGCTCCGCAATGGGAGGTGAAGCTTTCTTT.

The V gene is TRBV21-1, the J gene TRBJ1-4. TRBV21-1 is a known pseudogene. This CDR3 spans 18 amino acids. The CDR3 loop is CASSTARTEQEGREKLFF. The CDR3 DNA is TGTGCCAGCAGCACGGCCCGGACCGAACAGGAGGGGCGTGAAAAACTGTTTTTT.

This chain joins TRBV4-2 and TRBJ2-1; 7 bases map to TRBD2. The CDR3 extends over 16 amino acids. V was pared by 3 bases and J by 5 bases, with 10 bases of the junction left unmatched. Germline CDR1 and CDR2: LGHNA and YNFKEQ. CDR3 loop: CASSHSGTGVDNEQFF. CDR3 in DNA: TGTGCCAGCAGCCACAGCGGGACGGGGGTGGACAATGAGCAGTTCTTC.

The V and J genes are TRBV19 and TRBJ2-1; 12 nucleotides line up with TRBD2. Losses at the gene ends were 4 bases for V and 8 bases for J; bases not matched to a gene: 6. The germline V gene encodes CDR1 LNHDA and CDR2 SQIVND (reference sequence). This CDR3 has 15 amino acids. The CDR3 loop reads CASSKGASGRDEQFF. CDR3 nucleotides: TGTGCCAGTAGTAAGGGGGCTAGCGGGAGGGATGAGCAGTTCTTC.

The DNA of the CDR3 is TGTGCCAGCAGCTTGGAGCTAGCTAGCACAGATACGCAGTATTTT. The encoded protein is CASSLELASTDTQYF. V usage is TRBV5-4 and J usage is TRBJ2-3, with D perhaps matching TRBD2 (5 bases). The CDR3 sequence is 15 residues long. Germline V gene sequence: CDR1 SGHNT, CDR2 YYREEE (reference sequence). Trimming took off 0 bases at V and 0 bases at J, with 8 bases between the two ends.